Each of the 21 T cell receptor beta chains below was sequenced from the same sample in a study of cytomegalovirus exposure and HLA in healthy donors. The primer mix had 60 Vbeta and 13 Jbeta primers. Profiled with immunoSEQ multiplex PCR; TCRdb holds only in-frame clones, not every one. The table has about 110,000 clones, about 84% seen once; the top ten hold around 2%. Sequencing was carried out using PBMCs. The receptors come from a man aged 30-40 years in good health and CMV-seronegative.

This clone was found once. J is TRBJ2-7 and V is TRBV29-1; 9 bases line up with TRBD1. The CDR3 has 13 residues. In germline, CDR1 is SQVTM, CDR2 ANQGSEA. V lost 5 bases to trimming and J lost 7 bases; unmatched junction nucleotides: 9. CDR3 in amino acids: CSVPGQGTDEQYF. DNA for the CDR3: TGCAGCGTTCCGGGACAGGGTACAGATGAGCAGTACTTC.

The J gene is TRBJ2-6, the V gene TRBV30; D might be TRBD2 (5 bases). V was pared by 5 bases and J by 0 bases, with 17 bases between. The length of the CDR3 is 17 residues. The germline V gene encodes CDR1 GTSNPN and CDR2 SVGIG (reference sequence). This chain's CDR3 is CAWGDGGFSSGANVLTF. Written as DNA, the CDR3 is TGTGCCTGGGGAGATGGCGGGTTTAGCTCTGGGGCCAACGTCCTGACTTTC.

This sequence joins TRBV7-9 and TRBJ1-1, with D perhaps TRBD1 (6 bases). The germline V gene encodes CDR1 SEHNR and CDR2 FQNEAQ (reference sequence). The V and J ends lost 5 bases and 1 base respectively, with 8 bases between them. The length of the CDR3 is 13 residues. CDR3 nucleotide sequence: TGTGCCAGCAGCCCGACAGGGAACACTGAAGCTTTCTTT. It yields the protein CASSPTGNTEAFF.

CDR3 nucleotides: TGTGCCAGCAGCGCTGGGGGGGGGAAGTACGAGCAGTACTTC. The encoded protein is CASSAGGGKYEQYF. This chain links TRBV14 with TRBJ2-7, with 7 bases identical to TRBD2. Per germline, CDR1 SGHDN and CDR2 FVKESK. The V and J ends lost 5 bases and 4 bases, in that order; junction bases with no gene match: 8. The CDR3 sequence is 14 residues long.

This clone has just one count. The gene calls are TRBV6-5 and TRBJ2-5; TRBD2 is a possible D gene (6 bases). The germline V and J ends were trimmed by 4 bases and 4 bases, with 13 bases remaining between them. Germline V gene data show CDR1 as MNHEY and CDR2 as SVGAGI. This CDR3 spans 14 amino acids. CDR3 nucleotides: TGTGCCAGCAGTTCATCACGGAGGGGAGAGACCCAGTACTTC. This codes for CASSSSRRGETQYF.

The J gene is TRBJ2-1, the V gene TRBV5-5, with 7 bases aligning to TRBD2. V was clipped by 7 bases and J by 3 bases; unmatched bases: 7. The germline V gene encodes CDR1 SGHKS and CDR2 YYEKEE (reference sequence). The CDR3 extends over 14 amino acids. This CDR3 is CASRLGGSYNEQFF. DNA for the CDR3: TGTGCCAGCCGACTGGGGGGGAGCTACAATGAGCAGTTCTTC.

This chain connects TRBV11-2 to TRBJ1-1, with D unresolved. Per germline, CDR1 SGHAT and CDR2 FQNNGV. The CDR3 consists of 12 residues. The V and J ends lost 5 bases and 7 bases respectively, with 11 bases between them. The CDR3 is CASSPNRYEAFF. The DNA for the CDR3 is TGTGCCAGCAGCCCTAACAGATATGAAGCTTTCTTT.

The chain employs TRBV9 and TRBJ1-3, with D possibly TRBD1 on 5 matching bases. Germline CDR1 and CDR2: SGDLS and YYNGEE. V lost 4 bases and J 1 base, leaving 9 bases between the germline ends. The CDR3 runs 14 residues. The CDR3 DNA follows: TGTGCCAGCAGCCTACCAGGGTCTGGAAACACCATATATTTT. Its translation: CASSLPGSGNTIYF.

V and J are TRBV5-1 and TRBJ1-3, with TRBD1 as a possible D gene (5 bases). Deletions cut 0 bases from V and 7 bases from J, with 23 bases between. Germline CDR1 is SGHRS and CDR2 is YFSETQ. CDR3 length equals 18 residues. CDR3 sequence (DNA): TGCGCCAGCAGCTTGGGGTCGGGACTCCTTATCGAGGGCAACACCATATATTTT. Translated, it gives CASSLGSGLLIEGNTIYF. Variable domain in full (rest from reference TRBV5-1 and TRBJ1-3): KAGVTQTPRYLIKTRGQQVTLSCSPISGHRSVSWYQQTPGQGLQFLFEYFSETQRNKGNFPGRFSGRQFSNSRSEMNVSTLELGDSALYLCASSLGSGLLIEGNTIYFGEGSWLTVV.

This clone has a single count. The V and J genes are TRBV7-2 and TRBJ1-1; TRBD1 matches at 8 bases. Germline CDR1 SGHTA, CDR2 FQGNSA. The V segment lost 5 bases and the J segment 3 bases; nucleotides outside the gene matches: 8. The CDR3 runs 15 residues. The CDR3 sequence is CASSPPTGEHTEAFF. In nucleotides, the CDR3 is TGTGCCAGCAGCCCACCGACAGGGGAGCACACTGAAGCTTTCTTT.

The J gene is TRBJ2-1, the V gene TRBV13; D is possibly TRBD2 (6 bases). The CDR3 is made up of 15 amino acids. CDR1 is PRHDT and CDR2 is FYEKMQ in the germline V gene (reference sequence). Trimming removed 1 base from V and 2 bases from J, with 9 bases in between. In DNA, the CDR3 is TGTGCCAGCAGCTTAGCGTGGGGGGCCTACAATGAGCAGTTCTTC. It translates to CASSLAWGAYNEQFF.

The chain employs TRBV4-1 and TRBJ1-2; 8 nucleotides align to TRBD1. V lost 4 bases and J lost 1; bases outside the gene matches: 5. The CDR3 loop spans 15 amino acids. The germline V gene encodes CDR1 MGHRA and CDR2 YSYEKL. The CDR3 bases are TGCGCCAGCAGCCTTTCAGGGGGCGATAACTATGGCTACACCTTC. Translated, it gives CASSLSGGDNYGYTF.

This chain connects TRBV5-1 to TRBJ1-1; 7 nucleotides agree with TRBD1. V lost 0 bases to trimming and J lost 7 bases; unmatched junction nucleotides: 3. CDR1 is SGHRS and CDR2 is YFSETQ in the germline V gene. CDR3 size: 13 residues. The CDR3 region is CASSLGQGDEAFF. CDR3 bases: TGCGCCAGCAGCTTGGGACAGGGCGATGAAGCTTTCTTT.

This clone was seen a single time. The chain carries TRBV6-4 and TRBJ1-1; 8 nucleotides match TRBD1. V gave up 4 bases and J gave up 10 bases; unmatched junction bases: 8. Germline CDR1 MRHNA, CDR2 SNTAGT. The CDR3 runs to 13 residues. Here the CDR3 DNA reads TGTGCCAGCAGTGCTCAGGGGGCCGATAGAGCTTTCTTT. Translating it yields CASSAQGADRAFF.

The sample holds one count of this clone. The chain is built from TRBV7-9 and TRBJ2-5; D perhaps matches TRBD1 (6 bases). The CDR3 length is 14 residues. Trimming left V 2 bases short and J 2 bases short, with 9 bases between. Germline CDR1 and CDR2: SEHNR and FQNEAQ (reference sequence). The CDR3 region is CASSLSRGQETQYF. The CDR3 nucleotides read TGTGCCAGCAGCTTATCCAGGGGACAAGAGACCCAGTACTTC.

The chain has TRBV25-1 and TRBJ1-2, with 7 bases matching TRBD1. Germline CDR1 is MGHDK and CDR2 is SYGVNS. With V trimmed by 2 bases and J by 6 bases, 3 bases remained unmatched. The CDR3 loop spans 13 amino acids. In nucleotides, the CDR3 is TGTGCCAGCAGTGAAGTCGGACAGGATGGCTACACCTTC. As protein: CASSEVGQDGYTF.

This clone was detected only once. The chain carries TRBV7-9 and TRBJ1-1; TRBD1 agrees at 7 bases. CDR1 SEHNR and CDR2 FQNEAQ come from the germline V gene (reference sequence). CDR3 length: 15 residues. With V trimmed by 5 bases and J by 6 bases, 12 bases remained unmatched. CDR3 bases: TGTGCCAGCAGCGCCCCTCGGACAGGAGGGGCTGAAGCTTTCTTT. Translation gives CASSAPRTGGAEAFF.

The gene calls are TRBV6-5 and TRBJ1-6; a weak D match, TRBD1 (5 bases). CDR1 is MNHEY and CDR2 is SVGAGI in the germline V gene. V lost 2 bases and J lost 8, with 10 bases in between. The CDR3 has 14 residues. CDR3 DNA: TGTGCCAGCAGTTACGGCGGGGCGGATTCACCCCTCCACTTT. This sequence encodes CASSYGGADSPLHF.

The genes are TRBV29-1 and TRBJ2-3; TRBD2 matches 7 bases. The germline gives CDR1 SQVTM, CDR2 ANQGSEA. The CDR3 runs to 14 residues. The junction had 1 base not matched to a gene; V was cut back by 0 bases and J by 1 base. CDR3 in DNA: TGCAGCGTTGAAGATCTAGCGGGCACAGATACGCAGTATTTT. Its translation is CSVEDLAGTDTQYF.

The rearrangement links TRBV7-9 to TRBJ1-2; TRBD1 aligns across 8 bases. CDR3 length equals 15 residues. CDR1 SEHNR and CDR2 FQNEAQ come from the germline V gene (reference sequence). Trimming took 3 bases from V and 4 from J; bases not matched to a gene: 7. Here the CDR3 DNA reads TGTGCCAGCAGCTTGGGACAGGACCCCTTCTATGGCTACACCTTC. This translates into CASSLGQDPFYGYTF.

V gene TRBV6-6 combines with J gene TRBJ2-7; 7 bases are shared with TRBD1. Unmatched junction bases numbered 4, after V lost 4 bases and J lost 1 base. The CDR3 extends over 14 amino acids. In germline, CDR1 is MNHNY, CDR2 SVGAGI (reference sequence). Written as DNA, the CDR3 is TGTGCCAGCAGTTCGGGGACAGCGTCCTACGAGCAGTACTTC. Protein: CASSSGTASYEQYF.